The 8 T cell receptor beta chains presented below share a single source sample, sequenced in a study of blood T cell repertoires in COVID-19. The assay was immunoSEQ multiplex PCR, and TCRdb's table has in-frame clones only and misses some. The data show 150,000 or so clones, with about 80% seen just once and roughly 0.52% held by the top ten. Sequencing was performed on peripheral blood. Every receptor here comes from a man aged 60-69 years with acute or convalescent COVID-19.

CDR3: CASSPLPAVVGETQYF. Written as DNA, the CDR3 is TGTGCCAGCAGCCCCCTCCCAGCGGTAGTAGGTGAGACCCAGTACTTC. V and J are TRBV3-1 (or the pseudogene TRBV3-2) and TRBJ2-5; D may be TRBD2 (5 bases). V was cut by 4 bases and J by 5 bases, with 20 bases left in between. There are 16 residues in the CDR3. Per the germline V gene, CDR1 is LGHDT and CDR2 is YNNKEL (reference sequence).

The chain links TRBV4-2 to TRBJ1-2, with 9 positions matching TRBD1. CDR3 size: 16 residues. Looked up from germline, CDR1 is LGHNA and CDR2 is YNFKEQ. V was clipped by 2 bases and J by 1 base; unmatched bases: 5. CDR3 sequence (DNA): TGTGCCAGCAGCCAATACGGGACAGGGCTTAACTATGGCTACACCTTC. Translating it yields CASSQYGTGLNYGYTF.

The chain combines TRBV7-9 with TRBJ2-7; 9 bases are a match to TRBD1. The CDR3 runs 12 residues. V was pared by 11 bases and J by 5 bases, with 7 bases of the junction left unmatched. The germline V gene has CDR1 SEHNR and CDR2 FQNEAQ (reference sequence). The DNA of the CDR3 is TGTGCCTTCGGGACAGGGAGCAACGAGCAGTACTTC. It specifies CAFGTGSNEQYF.

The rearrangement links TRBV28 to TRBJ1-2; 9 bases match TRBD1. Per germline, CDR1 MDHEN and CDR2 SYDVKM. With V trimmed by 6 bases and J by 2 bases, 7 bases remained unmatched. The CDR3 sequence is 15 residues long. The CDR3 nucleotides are TGTGCCAGCAGCCGCGACAGGGGGATGAACTATGGCTACACCTTC. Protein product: CASSRDRGMNYGYTF.

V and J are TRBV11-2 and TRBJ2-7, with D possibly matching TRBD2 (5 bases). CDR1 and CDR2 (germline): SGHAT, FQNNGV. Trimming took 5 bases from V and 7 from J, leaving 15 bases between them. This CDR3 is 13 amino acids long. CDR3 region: CASSHSDSGEQYF. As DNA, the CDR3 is TGTGCCAGCAGCCATTCTGATTCGGGAGAGCAGTACTTC.

CDR3 region: CASSIGLAGSGELFF. CDR3 bases: TGTGCCAGTAGTATAGGACTAGCAGGATCCGGGGAGCTGTTTTTT. This sequence joins TRBV19 and TRBJ2-2, with 7 bases matching TRBD2. The CDR3 consists of 15 residues. The V gene's germline CDR1 is LNHDA and CDR2 SQIVND (reference sequence). Trimming took 1 base from V and 6 from J; bases not matched to a gene: 5.

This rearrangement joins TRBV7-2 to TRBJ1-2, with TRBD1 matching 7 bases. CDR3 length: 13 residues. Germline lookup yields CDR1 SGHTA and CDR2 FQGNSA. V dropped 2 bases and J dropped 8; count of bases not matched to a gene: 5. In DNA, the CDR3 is TGTGCCAGCAGCTTACGCAGGGGGTGGGGCTACACCTTC. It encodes CASSLRRGWGYTF.

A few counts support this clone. The CDR3, as DNA: TGTGCCAGCAGTTACTCCTCCGCAGGGAACATTCAGTACTTC. Its protein is CASSYSSAGNIQYF. This chain joins TRBV6-5 and TRBJ2-4; possibly TRBD1 for D (5 bases). Trimming shortened V by 0 bases and J by 7 bases, and 10 bases separated the two germline ends. The germline V gene has CDR1 MNHEY and CDR2 SVGAGI. The CDR3 extends over 14 amino acids.